This T cell receptor (beta chain) is from a study of blood T cell repertoires in COVID-19. Study overall: COVID-19 samples, acute and convalescent, were from the United States, Italy and Spain. Nucleic acid was either cDNA or gDNA, and it came from T cells, B-cell-depleted T cells, or PBMCs.

V was clipped by 8 bases and J by 4 bases, with 9 bases between them. The CDR3 consists of 13 residues. In germline, CDR1 is LGHDT, CDR2 YNNKEL (reference sequence). Study processing details: Reference gene primer amplification gave estimated nucleated cell counts. Generated by immunoSEQ multiplex PCR, the TCRdb table keeps only in-frame clones and is missing some. V and J calls and clone size are those listed in that table; D and trimming were worked out from the DNA. The table has fewer than 250,000 clones, around nine tenths seen once; the top ten hold 1% to 1.4%. The chain couples TRBV3-1 (or the pseudogene TRBV3-2) to TRBJ1-6; D remains unclear. The specimen was peripheral blood. The receptor was isolated from a man aged 25 to 40 with acute or convalescent COVID-19. The DNA of the CDR3 is TGTGCCAGCGCAGGCACTTATAATTCACCCCTCCACTTT. Translating gives CASAGTYNSPLHF.